A single TCR beta chain is shown here with its context. As yet, its antigen is unknown. Germline CDR1 KGHSH, CDR2 LQKENI. The V end was cut by 3 bases, the J end by 8 bases, with 26 bases between. The CDR3 is 18 amino acids. The data belong to a study of T cells in localized non-small cell lung cancer. Overall study findings and caveats: For the top 100 tumor clones, a median approximately 61 also appeared in adjacent lung.

Data came from immunoSEQ multiplex PCR; TCRdb stores just in-frame clones and leaves some out. The table has under 20,000 clones, about nine tenths seen once. Sequencing used peripheral blood, obtained before any cancer treatment. This receptor was taken from a female donor over 55 with stage III squamous cell lung carcinoma. The V gene is TRBV18, the J gene TRBJ2-1; TRBD2 might be the D (6 bases). For the CDR3, the DNA is TGTGCCAGCTCACCCGTCTCTGGCGGGAAGGTGGTGACCGATGAGCAGTTCTTC. Its translation: CASSPVSGGKVVTDEQFF.